The clone carrying this TCR beta chain was picked up a small number of times. CDR3 length equals 15 residues. Trimming took 3 bases from V and 1 from J; bases not matched to a gene: 7. CDR1 is SGHDT, CDR2 YYEEEE, per germline. The data originate from a study of patients and donors after allogeneic stem cell transplantation. Via MiXCR, TCRdb re-called the RT-PCR reads, giving one row per CDR3 protein. This sample has roughly 880,000 distinct CDR3 sequences, with about a sixth found just once. The TCR sequence derives from a human donor who was either an allogeneic HSCT recipient or a stem cell or donor lymphocyte infusion donor (not recorded which). It is not recorded whose cells these are; they may come from a transplant donor. The V call is TRBV5-6, the J call TRBJ2-7; TRBD1 matches at 7 bases. Sample: blood, either unsorted or a sorted T cell fraction (not recorded which). The CDR3 nucleotides are TGTGCCAGCAGCTCCGGACCCAGGGGGTCCTACGAGCAGTACTTC. Amino acids: CASSSGPRGSYEQYF.